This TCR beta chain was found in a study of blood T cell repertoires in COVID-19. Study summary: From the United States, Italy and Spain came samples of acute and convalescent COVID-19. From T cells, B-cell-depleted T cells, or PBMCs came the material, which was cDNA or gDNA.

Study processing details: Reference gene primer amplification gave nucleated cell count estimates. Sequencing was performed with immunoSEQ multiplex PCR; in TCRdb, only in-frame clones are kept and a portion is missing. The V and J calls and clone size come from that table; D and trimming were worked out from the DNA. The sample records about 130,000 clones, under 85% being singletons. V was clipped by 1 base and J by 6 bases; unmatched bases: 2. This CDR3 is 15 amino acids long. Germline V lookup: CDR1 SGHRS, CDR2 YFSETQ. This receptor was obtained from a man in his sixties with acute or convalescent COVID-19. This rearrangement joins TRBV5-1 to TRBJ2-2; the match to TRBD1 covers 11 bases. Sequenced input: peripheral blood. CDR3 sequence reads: CASSLSGQGAGELFF. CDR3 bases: TGCGCCAGCAGCTTGTCGGGACAGGGGGCCGGGGAGCTGTTTTTT.